These 26 T cell receptor beta chains were all obtained from the same sample, sequenced in a study of blood T cell repertoires in COVID-19. Sequencing used immunoSEQ multiplex PCR; TCRdb keeps in-frame clones, though not all of them. Of about 300,000 clones detected, 88% appear once; the ten largest clones hold 1.5% to 2%. Sequenced material: peripheral blood. Receptors originate from a woman in her 30s with COVID-19, enrolled during active disease.

The chain joins TRBV7-9 to TRBJ1-1; 12 bases are shared with TRBD1. Germline CDR1 is SEHNR and CDR2 is FQNEAQ (reference sequence). The CDR3 is 18 residues long. The ends lost 2 bases at V and 7 bases at J; junction bases unmatched: 14. The CDR3 is CASSLSHPGTGGQGEAFF. DNA of the CDR3: TGTGCCAGCAGCTTATCTCATCCTGGGACAGGGGGCCAGGGTGAAGCTTTCTTT.

The chain recombines TRBV7-9 with TRBJ1-1; D remains ambiguous. The CDR3 extends over 11 amino acids. Trimming removed 0 bases at V and 7 bases at J, with 3 bases between. Per germline, CDR1 SEHNR and CDR2 FQNEAQ (reference sequence). CDR3 bases: TGTGCCAGCAGCTTAGCCATTGAAGCTTTCTTT. Its protein product is CASSLAIEAFF.

The CDR3 DNA sequence: TGTGCCAGCAGCCTTCTAGCGGGGGGCTCAGATACGCAGTATTTT. Its protein is CASSLLAGGSDTQYF. The chain carries TRBV7-9 and TRBJ2-3, with TRBD2 matching 11 bases. V shed 5 bases and J 4 bases; nucleotides not matched to a gene: 5. This CDR3 has 15 residues. Germline values: CDR1 SEHNR, CDR2 FQNEAQ (reference sequence).

The chain has TRBV28 and TRBJ2-1, with 9 bases matching TRBD2. The CDR3 consists of 16 residues. J gave up 7 bases and V 3 bases, and 10 bases lay outside the gene matches. Germline lookup yields CDR1 MDHEN and CDR2 SYDVKM. In nucleotides, the CDR3 is TGTGCCAGCAGTTTTTTAGCGGGGGCCTCGGAGAATGAGCAGTTCTTC. Translated: CASSFLAGASENEQFF.

This clone is a singleton in its sample. J is TRBJ2-1 and V is TRBV3-1 (or the pseudogene TRBV3-2), with 9 bases matching TRBD2. V shed 4 bases and J 4 bases; nucleotides not matched to a gene: 2. Germline V CDR1 and CDR2: LGHDT, YNNKEL (reference sequence). The CDR3 contains 14 residues. This chain's CDR3 is CASSPLAGYNEQFF. CDR3 sequence (DNA): TGTGCCAGCAGCCCACTAGCGGGTTACAATGAGCAGTTCTTC.

The J gene is TRBJ1-6, the V gene TRBV19, with TRBD1 matching over 7 bases. Trimming removed 8 bases from V and 8 bases from J; junction bases left unmatched: 6. Germline lookup yields CDR1 LNHDA and CDR2 SQIVND (reference sequence). The CDR3 length is 13 residues. CDR3 amino acids: CASHRGSDSPLHF. CDR3 bases: TGTGCCAGTCACAGGGGTTCCGATTCACCCCTCCACTTT.

The V and J genes are TRBV2 and TRBJ1-2; TRBD1 might be the D (6 bases). The CDR3 sequence is 13 residues long. V shed 6 bases and J shed 8 bases, with 16 bases lying between them. From germline, CDR1 is SNHLY and CDR2 FYNNEI. CDR3 in DNA: TGTGCCAGCAGCGTACAGGGCTTAGGGGGCTACACCTTC. Its translation: CASSVQGLGGYTF.

This clone was observed once. The rearrangement uses TRBV4-1 and TRBJ2-5; 7 bases are shared with TRBD2. The trim removed 5 bases at V and 4 bases at J, leaving 4 bases unmatched. Germline CDR1 MGHRA, CDR2 YSYEKL. This CDR3 is built from 13 residues. As DNA, the CDR3 is TGCGCCAGCAGCTGGACTAGGCGAGAGACCCAGTACTTC. This encodes CASSWTRRETQYF.

This clone was counted a single time. The chain couples TRBV6-2 or TRBV6-3 to TRBJ2-1; 13 nucleotides align to TRBD2. V trimming: 4 bases; J trimming: 4 bases; junction bases outside the gene matches: 10. The CDR3 runs 18 residues. Germline V lookup: CDR1 MNHEY, CDR2 SVGEGT. The CDR3 sequence is CASSFGLAGAHFYNEQFF. CDR3 in DNA: TGTGCCAGCAGTTTTGGACTAGCGGGGGCCCACTTTTACAATGAGCAGTTCTTC.

This chain joins TRBV4-1 and TRBJ2-7; D is ambiguous. V lost 0 bases, J lost 2 bases, and 8 bases lay in between. CDR3 length equals 14 residues. The germline gives CDR1 MGHRA, CDR2 YSYEKL. DNA for the CDR3: TGCGCCAGCAGCCAAGAACAGAATACCTACGAGCAGTACTTC. Residues: CASSQEQNTYEQYF.

This clone appeared once. The V and J genes are TRBV19 and TRBJ1-3, with D possibly matching TRBD1 (6 bases). V lost 7 bases, J lost 2 bases, and 12 bases lay in between. This CDR3 has 14 amino acids. CDR1 and CDR2 from the germline V gene are LNHDA and SQIVND (reference sequence). The CDR3 reads CASNPTGPGNTIYF. CDR3 nucleotide sequence: TGTGCCAGTAACCCAACAGGGCCTGGAAACACCATATATTTT.

V and J are TRBV4-2 and TRBJ2-7, with D unclear. Between the trimmed V and J ends, which lost 2 bases and 0 bases, there was a span of 5 bases. The CDR3 length is 13 residues. The germline V gene has CDR1 LGHNA and CDR2 YNFKEQ. The CDR3 is CASSQQFSYEQYF. CDR3 nucleotide sequence: TGTGCCAGCAGCCAACAGTTCTCCTACGAGCAGTACTTC.

The J gene is TRBJ1-1, the V gene TRBV7-9; D may be TRBD1 (6 bases). The CDR3 covers 14 residues. V was clipped by 6 bases and J by 14 bases, with 25 bases between them. Per germline, CDR1 SEHNR and CDR2 FQNEAQ (reference sequence). CDR3 amino acids: CASSFKDSMPAAFF. DNA for the CDR3: TGTGCCAGCAGTTTTAAGGACAGTATGCCTGCTGCGTTCTTT.

The CDR3 nucleotides are TGTGCCAGCAGCCAAGATCCGCTTGGGGAGGATACGCAGTATTTT. Its protein product is CASSQDPLGEDTQYF. The chain employs TRBV4-2 and TRBJ2-3, with D possibly being TRBD2 (5 bases). CDR3 size: 15 residues. Germline assignment: CDR1 LGHNA and CDR2 YNFKEQ. V dropped 0 bases and J dropped 6 bases, with 13 bases sitting between them.

This clone was detected only a few times. This chain links TRBV28 with TRBJ1-1; 8 nucleotides match TRBD1. CDR1 and CDR2 from the germline V gene are MDHEN and SYDVKM. The CDR3 is 16 residues long. V gave up 4 bases and J gave up 1 base; unmatched junction bases: 8. The CDR3 bases are TGTGCCAGCAGTTCCCCTGGACAGGGAAGGAACACTGAAGCTTTCTTT. Residues: CASSSPGQGRNTEAFF.

V gene TRBV5-8 combines with J gene TRBJ1-6; 7 bases agree with TRBD1. The CDR3 runs 15 residues. The V segment lost 2 bases and the J segment 7 bases; nucleotides outside the gene matches: 6. Germline values: CDR1 SGHTS, CDR2 YDEGEE. The DNA of the CDR3 is TGTGCCAGCAGCTTCCCGACAGGGAGCAATTCACCCCTCCACTTT. It specifies CASSFPTGSNSPLHF.

V is TRBV6-2 or TRBV6-3 and J is TRBJ2-7; no definite D call. This CDR3 comprises 11 residues. Trimming shortened V by 3 bases and J by 6 bases, and 6 bases separated the two germline ends. Germline V gene sequence: CDR1 MNHEY, CDR2 SVGEGT. CDR3 residues: CASSYGREQYF. CDR3 nucleotide sequence: TGTGCCAGCAGTTATGGGCGCGAGCAGTACTTC.

The chain has TRBV20-1 and TRBJ2-5; possible D gene TRBD1, 6 bases. CDR1 DFQATT and CDR2 SNEGSKA come from the germline V gene (reference sequence). The CDR3 runs to 11 residues. CDR3 nucleotide sequence: TGCACCGGACAGCATCAAGAGACCCAGTACTTC. Residues: CTGQHQETQYF.

The chain links TRBV5-1 to TRBJ1-6; 7 nucleotides agree with TRBD1. CDR1 is SGHRS and CDR2 is YFSETQ in the germline V gene. There are 17 residues in the CDR3. V was pared by 0 bases and J by 7 bases, with 10 bases of the junction left unmatched. CDR3 region: CASSLVEGAGQNSPLHF. In DNA, the CDR3 is TGCGCCAGCAGCTTGGTAGAGGGGGCCGGTCAAAATTCACCCCTCCACTTT. Drawing the rest from reference TRBV5-1 and TRBJ1-6, the complete variable domain is KAGVTQTPRYLIKTRGQQVTLSCSPISGHRSVSWYQQTPGQGLQFLFEYFSETQRNKGNFPGRFSGRQFSNSRSEMNVSTLELGDSALYLCASSLVEGAGQNSPLHFGNGTRLTVT.

This clone was detected only once. The genes are TRBV5-6 and TRBJ1-1; D is undetermined. This CDR3 is built from 13 residues. The V and J ends lost 2 bases and 0 bases respectively, with 5 bases between them. Germline values: CDR1 SGHDT, CDR2 YYEEEE. The CDR3 DNA sequence: TGTGCCAGCAGCTTAAATATGAACACTGAAGCTTTCTTT. As protein: CASSLNMNTEAFF.

The chain links TRBV9 to TRBJ1-6; 8 bases are a match to TRBD1. The V segment lost 4 bases and the J segment 7 bases; nucleotides outside the gene matches: 7. This CDR3 region has 15 residues. In germline, CDR1 is SGDLS, CDR2 YYNGEE. The chain's CDR3 is CASSPYDRGNSPLHF. The DNA for the CDR3 is TGTGCCAGCAGCCCATACGACAGGGGAAATTCACCCCTCCACTTT.

V and J are TRBV27 and TRBJ1-4; TRBD1 aligns across 9 bases. CDR3 length: 14 amino acids. The germline V gene encodes CDR1 MNHEY and CDR2 SMNVEV (reference sequence). The trim removed 4 bases at V and 10 bases at J, leaving 7 bases unmatched. The CDR3 sequence is CASSSGQGLGKLFF. The CDR3 DNA follows: TGTGCCAGCAGTTCAGGACAGGGGTTAGGAAAACTGTTTTTT.

The chain couples TRBV27 to TRBJ2-5; perhaps TRBD2 as D (5 bases). V shed 6 bases and J shed 2 bases, with 10 bases lying between them. The CDR3 is 13 residues long. Germline V gene sequence: CDR1 MNHEY, CDR2 SMNVEV (reference sequence). CDR3 in DNA: TGTGCCAGCAGCCCGGGAAGTCAAGAGACCCAGTACTTC. Its protein product is CASSPGSQETQYF.

This clone has only one observation. The chain has TRBV19 and TRBJ1-5; D remains ambiguous. This CDR3 is built from 16 residues. Germline CDR1 and CDR2: LNHDA and SQIVND (reference sequence). Between the trimmed V and J ends, which lost 3 bases and 3 bases, there was a span of 15 bases. Here the CDR3 reads CASSMGVRQYNQPQHF. The DNA for the CDR3 is TGTGCCAGTAGTATGGGAGTTCGGCAGTACAATCAGCCCCAGCATTTT.

This clone was counted between two and nine times. CDR3 DNA: TGTGCCAGCAGTTTCATTGCGGGGGCTAGCAATCAGCCCCAGCATTTT. This translates into CASSFIAGASNQPQHF. The chain carries TRBV28 and TRBJ1-5, with D possibly matching TRBD1 (6 bases). The V and J ends lost 3 bases and 0 bases respectively, with 12 bases between them. CDR1 and CDR2 (germline): MDHEN, SYDVKM. This CDR3 has 16 residues.

The gene calls are TRBV6-1 and TRBJ1-3, with D uncertain. CDR1 is MNHNS and CDR2 is SASEGT in the germline V gene. V was trimmed by 2 bases and J by 2 bases, leaving 4 bases between them. The CDR3 covers 13 residues. CDR3 residues: CASSEYPGNTIYF. The CDR3 nucleotides read TGTGCCAGCAGTGAATATCCTGGAAACACCATATATTTT.